A selection of T cell receptor beta chains follows, all from one sample in a study of blood T cell repertoires in COVID-19. Generated by immunoSEQ multiplex PCR, the TCRdb table keeps only in-frame clones and is missing some. The profile shows about 200,000 clones, about nine tenths of them singletons. Sequenced: peripheral blood. These receptors originate from a man younger than 35 with active or convalescent COVID-19. The CDR3 runs from the conserved cysteine through the conserved F or W. D genes are given only for firm matches. Clone size is not always given. Where it is, it says once, few, many or a class for expanded clones.

cdr3_length: 12
j_call: TRBJ1-1
clone_size: .
v_call: TRBV29-1
d_call: TRBD1
cdr3_aa: CSVTGGVGEAFF
cdr3_nt: TGCAGCGTTACAGGGGGCGTTGGTGAAGCTTTCTTT

cdr3_length: 14
j_call: TRBJ1-1
clone_size: once
v_call: TRBV5-4
d_call: .
cdr3_aa: CASSLKTVNTEAFF
cdr3_nt: TGTGCCAGCAGCTTAAAAACGGTGAACACTGAAGCTTTCTTT

cdr3_length: 14
j_call: TRBJ2-1
clone_size: .
v_call: TRBV19
d_call: TRBD1
cdr3_aa: CASSNRGWDNEQFF
cdr3_nt: TGTGCCAGTAGCAACAGGGGGTGGGACAATGAGCAGTTCTTC

cdr3_length: 15
j_call: TRBJ1-3
clone_size: few
v_call: TRBV5-1
d_call: TRBD1
cdr3_aa: CASSIGTARGNTIYF
cdr3_nt: TGCGCCAGCAGCATCGGGACAGCCCGCGGGAACACCATATATTTT

cdr3_length: 14
j_call: TRBJ2-3
clone_size: .
v_call: TRBV4-3
d_call: .
cdr3_aa: CASSQDSSADTQYF
cdr3_nt: TGCGCCAGCAGCCAAGATTCAAGCGCAGATACGCAGTATTTT

cdr3_length: 16
j_call: TRBJ1-2
clone_size: .
v_call: TRBV6-1
d_call: .
cdr3_aa: CASSEALGMSGYGYTF
cdr3_nt: TGTGCCAGCAGTGAAGCGCTTGGAATGTCAGGCTATGGCTACACCTTC

cdr3_length: 15
j_call: TRBJ2-1
clone_size: .
v_call: TRBV7-3
d_call: TRBD2
cdr3_aa: CASSPGLAGYNEQFF
cdr3_nt: TGTGCCAGCAGCCCGGGACTAGCGGGGTACAATGAGCAGTTCTTC

cdr3_length: 11
j_call: TRBJ1-1
clone_size: .
v_call: TRBV19
d_call: .
cdr3_aa: CASSMQGSAFF
cdr3_nt: TGTGCCAGTAGTATGCAGGGTTCAGCTTTCTTT

cdr3_length: 14
j_call: TRBJ2-3
clone_size: .
v_call: TRBV7-2
d_call: .
cdr3_aa: CASSLFPNTDTQYF
cdr3_nt: TGTGCCAGCAGCTTATTCCCAAACACAGATACGCAGTATTTT

cdr3_length: 14
j_call: TRBJ2-1
clone_size: .
v_call: TRBV6-5
d_call: TRBD2
cdr3_aa: CASRTGLAVNEQFF
cdr3_nt: TGTGCCAGCAGAACCGGACTAGCGGTCAATGAGCAGTTCTTC

cdr3_length: 11
j_call: TRBJ2-2
clone_size: once
v_call: TRBV6-6
d_call: .
cdr3_aa: CASRTTGELFF
cdr3_nt: TGTGCCAGCAGGACTACCGGGGAGCTGTTTTTT

cdr3_length: 15
j_call: TRBJ1-4
clone_size: few
v_call: TRBV7-2
d_call: .
cdr3_aa: CASSFVMAGFEKLFF
cdr3_nt: TGTGCCAGCAGCTTCGTTATGGCAGGGTTTGAAAAACTGTTTTTT

cdr3_length: 15
j_call: TRBJ1-2
clone_size: few
v_call: TRBV5-1
d_call: TRBD1
cdr3_aa: CASSDPTGEGYGYTF
cdr3_nt: TGCGCCAGCAGCGATCCGACAGGGGAAGGCTATGGCTACACCTTC

cdr3_length: 12
j_call: TRBJ2-3
clone_size: .
v_call: TRBV6-5
d_call: TRBD2
cdr3_aa: CASKGGVDTQYF
cdr3_nt: TGTGCCAGCAAGGGAGGGGTCGATACGCAGTATTTT

cdr3_length: 15
j_call: TRBJ2-5
clone_size: .
v_call: TRBV5-1
d_call: TRBD2
cdr3_aa: CASSDGTSSQETQYF
cdr3_nt: TGCGCCAGCAGCGACGGGACTAGCAGCCAAGAGACCCAGTACTTC

cdr3_length: 15
j_call: TRBJ1-4
clone_size: once
v_call: TRBV7-9
d_call: TRBD1
cdr3_aa: CASSWDSATNEKLFF
cdr3_nt: TGTGCCAGCAGCTGGGACAGTGCAACTAATGAAAAACTGTTTTTT

cdr3_length: 14
j_call: TRBJ2-1
clone_size: .
v_call: TRBV19
d_call: TRBD2
cdr3_aa: CASIGGGSYNEQFF
cdr3_nt: TGTGCCAGTATCGGCGGGGGGTCCTACAATGAGCAGTTCTTC

cdr3_length: 15
j_call: TRBJ2-2
clone_size: .
v_call: TRBV2
d_call: .
cdr3_aa: CASSEGRERVGELFF
cdr3_nt: TGTGCCAGCAGTGAGGGCCGGGAGAGGGTCGGGGAGCTGTTTTTT

cdr3_length: 17
j_call: TRBJ1-1
clone_size: .
v_call: TRBV18
d_call: TRBD1
cdr3_aa: CASSLQGALTLNTEAFF
cdr3_nt: TGTGCCAGCTCACTTCAGGGGGCGTTAACCCTGAACACTGAAGCTTTCTTT

cdr3_length: 14
j_call: TRBJ2-1
clone_size: .
v_call: TRBV12-5
d_call: .
cdr3_aa: CASGPVAEYNEQFF
cdr3_nt: TGTGCTAGTGGACCGGTTGCGGAGTACAATGAGCAGTTCTTC

cdr3_length: 13
j_call: TRBJ1-1
clone_size: .
v_call: TRBV12-5
d_call: .
cdr3_aa: CASVFSVNTEAFF
cdr3_nt: TGTGCTAGTGTCTTCAGCGTCAACACTGAAGCTTTCTTT

cdr3_length: 13
j_call: TRBJ1-4
clone_size: once
v_call: TRBV7-9
d_call: .
cdr3_aa: CASSLGEEEKLFF
cdr3_nt: TGTGCCAGCAGCCTGGGGGAGGAAGAAAAACTGTTTTTT

cdr3_length: 15
j_call: TRBJ1-5
clone_size: once
v_call: TRBV7-9
d_call: TRBD1
cdr3_aa: CASSRTGGSNQPQHF
cdr3_nt: TGTGCCAGCAGCCGGACAGGGGGTAGCAATCAGCCCCAGCATTTT

cdr3_length: 16
j_call: TRBJ2-2
clone_size: .
v_call: TRBV7-2
d_call: TRBD2
cdr3_aa: CASSSTTSGSTGELFF
cdr3_nt: TGTGCCAGCAGCTCAACGACTAGCGGGAGCACCGGGGAGCTGTTTTTT

cdr3_length: 13
j_call: TRBJ1-1
clone_size: .
v_call: TRBV19
d_call: .
cdr3_aa: CASSMGQNTEAFF
cdr3_nt: TGTGCCAGTAGTATGGGACAGAACACTGAAGCTTTCTTT

cdr3_length: 16
j_call: TRBJ1-5
clone_size: .
v_call: TRBV6-5
d_call: TRBD1
cdr3_aa: CASSLFGQGLDQPQHF
cdr3_nt: TGTGCCAGCAGTTTATTCGGACAGGGGCTCGATCAGCCCCAGCATTTT

cdr3_length: 22
j_call: TRBJ2-1
clone_size: .
v_call: TRBV2
d_call: .
cdr3_aa: CASAGQGKMTSHRASSYNEQFF
cdr3_nt: TGTGCCAGCGCCGGACAGGGAAAGATGACTAGCCATAGAGCCAGCTCCTACAATGAGCAGTTCTTC

cdr3_length: 16
j_call: TRBJ1-2
clone_size: .
v_call: TRBV6-4
d_call: TRBD1
cdr3_aa: CASSDPDRGKNYGYTF
cdr3_nt: TGTGCCAGCAGTGACCCTGACAGGGGGAAAAACTATGGCTACACCTTC

cdr3_length: 13
j_call: TRBJ1-5
clone_size: .
v_call: TRBV12-5
d_call: .
cdr3_aa: CASGLERDQPQHF
cdr3_nt: .

cdr3_length: 14
j_call: TRBJ2-7
clone_size: .
v_call: TRBV5-4
d_call: TRBD1
cdr3_aa: CASSRWDSYYEQYF
cdr3_nt: TGTGCCAGCAGCCGCTGGGACAGCTACTACGAGCAGTACTTC

cdr3_length: 15
j_call: TRBJ1-1
clone_size: .
v_call: TRBV4-1
d_call: TRBD1
cdr3_aa: CASSQDRDSYTEAFF
cdr3_nt: TGCGCCAGCAGCCAAGATCGGGACAGTTACACTGAAGCTTTCTTT

cdr3_length: 15
j_call: TRBJ2-5
clone_size: .
v_call: TRBV19
d_call: TRBD1
cdr3_aa: CASSTRTGHQETQYF
cdr3_nt: TGTGCCAGTAGTACGCGGACAGGGCACCAAGAGACCCAGTACTTC

cdr3_length: 13
j_call: TRBJ1-4
clone_size: .
v_call: TRBV11-2
d_call: TRBD1
cdr3_aa: CASSQDRGEKLFF
cdr3_nt: TGTGCCAGCAGCCAAGACAGGGGTGAAAAACTGTTTTTT

cdr3_length: 13
j_call: TRBJ1-2
clone_size: .
v_call: TRBV6-5
d_call: TRBD1
cdr3_aa: CASSYDRDVGYTF
cdr3_nt: TGTGCCAGCAGTTACGACAGGGATGTTGGCTACACCTTC

cdr3_length: 14
j_call: TRBJ2-7
clone_size: once
v_call: TRBV7-2
d_call: .
cdr3_aa: CASSEHTRGHEQYF
cdr3_nt: TGTGCCAGCAGCGAACACACGAGAGGCCACGAGCAGTACTTC

cdr3_length: 14
j_call: TRBJ2-1
clone_size: .
v_call: TRBV11-2
d_call: TRBD2
cdr3_aa: CASSPTSVNNEQFF
cdr3_nt: TGTGCCAGCAGCCCTACTAGCGTTAACAATGAGCAGTTCTTC

cdr3_length: 12
j_call: TRBJ2-7
clone_size: .
v_call: TRBV10-1
d_call: TRBD1
cdr3_aa: CASSDRGYEQYF
cdr3_nt: TGCGCCAGCAGCGACAGGGGATACGAGCAGTACTTC

cdr3_length: 14
j_call: TRBJ2-1
clone_size: .
v_call: TRBV29-1
d_call: TRBD1
cdr3_aa: CSVQTGVSYNEQFF
cdr3_nt: TGCAGCGTTCAGACAGGGGTCTCCTACAATGAGCAGTTCTTC

cdr3_length: 14
j_call: TRBJ1-4
clone_size: .
v_call: TRBV3-1/TRBV3-2
d_call: .
cdr3_aa: CASSQRATNEKLFF
cdr3_nt: TGTGCCAGCAGCCAACGTGCAACTAATGAAAAACTGTTTTTT

cdr3_length: 16
j_call: TRBJ2-1
clone_size: .
v_call: TRBV7-3
d_call: TRBD1
cdr3_aa: CASSLGTGYPGNEQFF
cdr3_nt: TGTGCCAGCAGCCTCGGGACAGGTTACCCGGGGAATGAGCAGTTCTTC

cdr3_length: 15
j_call: TRBJ1-2
clone_size: .
v_call: TRBV5-1
d_call: .
cdr3_aa: CASSFGGRVLHGYTF
cdr3_nt: TGCGCCAGCAGCTTTGGCGGCAGGGTGTTGCATGGCTACACCTTC

cdr3_length: 14
j_call: TRBJ2-7
clone_size: once
v_call: TRBV6-5
d_call: .
cdr3_aa: CASTPFKRSYEQYF
cdr3_nt: TGTGCCAGCACCCCCTTTAAGAGATCCTACGAGCAGTACTTC

cdr3_length: 12
j_call: TRBJ1-4
clone_size: .
v_call: TRBV19
d_call: .
cdr3_aa: CASRWGDEKLFF
cdr3_nt: TGTGCCAGTAGGTGGGGGGACGAAAAACTGTTTTTT

cdr3_length: 14
j_call: TRBJ2-7
clone_size: .
v_call: TRBV28
d_call: .
cdr3_aa: CASSFSQESYEQYF
cdr3_nt: TGTGCCAGCAGTTTTTCCCAGGAAAGCTACGAGCAGTACTTC

cdr3_length: 12
j_call: TRBJ2-7
clone_size: .
v_call: TRBV2
d_call: TRBD1
cdr3_aa: CASSRTGYEQYF
cdr3_nt: TGTGCCAGCAGTCGGACAGGATACGAGCAGTACTTC

cdr3_length: 15
j_call: TRBJ1-2
clone_size: .
v_call: TRBV14
d_call: .
cdr3_aa: CASSPTRGGSGGYTF
cdr3_nt: TGTGCCAGCAGCCCCACTCGAGGAGGGAGTGGCGGCTACACCTTC

cdr3_length: 15
j_call: TRBJ2-7
clone_size: .
v_call: TRBV5-8
d_call: .
cdr3_aa: CASSPREDHSYEQYF
cdr3_nt: TGTGCCAGCAGCCCCCGGGAAGACCACTCCTACGAGCAGTACTTC

cdr3_length: 18
j_call: TRBJ1-5
clone_size: .
v_call: TRBV18
d_call: TRBD1
cdr3_aa: CASSQNGQGKYSNQPQHF
cdr3_nt: TGTGCCAGCTCACAGAACGGACAGGGGAAATATAGCAATCAGCCCCAGCATTTT

cdr3_length: 19
j_call: TRBJ2-2
clone_size: few
v_call: TRBV7-9
d_call: TRBD2
cdr3_aa: CASSLWGTSGEPNTGELFF
cdr3_nt: TGTGCCAGCAGCTTATGGGGGACTAGCGGGGAGCCGAACACCGGGGAGCTGTTTTTT

cdr3_length: 15
j_call: TRBJ1-2
clone_size: .
v_call: TRBV18
d_call: .
cdr3_aa: CASSPGIQANYGYTF
cdr3_nt: TGTGCCAGCTCACCAGGCATCCAAGCTAACTATGGCTACACCTTC

cdr3_length: 13
j_call: TRBJ1-1
clone_size: .
v_call: TRBV19
d_call: .
cdr3_aa: CASSATVNTEAFF
cdr3_nt: TGTGCCAGTAGTGCGACAGTGAACACTGAAGCTTTCTTT